This T cell receptor (beta chain) is drawn from a study of T cells in Graves' hyperthyroidism and ophthalmopathy. In this sample, this clonotype turned up many times. Relative to the germline gene, one junction end is altered; a read error may explain this. Template material for amplifying TCR beta CDR3 regions consisted of RNA transcripts. The HTBI primer set was used in a first-round RT-PCR of the TCR CDR3. TCRdb passed the multiplex PCR reads through MiXCR, listing each CDR3 protein once. Of about 250,000 distinct CDR3 sequences detected, approximately 23% appear once; the ten largest clones hold roughly 40%. The CDR3 spans 14 residues. Germline CDR1 SGHRS, CDR2 YFSETQ.

The chain couples TRBV5-1 to TRBJ2-5; D unresolved. Sequencing was done on a sample of blood. The receptor's source is a woman in her 40s with Graves' ophthalmopathy. CDR3 in DNA: TGCGCCAGCAGCTTTTTGGACGGCCAAAAGACCCAGTACTTC. Amino acid sequence: CASSFLDGQKTQYF.